Shown below are 8 T cell receptor beta chains from a single sample sequenced in a study of blood T cell repertoires in COVID-19. Some clones are missing from TCRdb's copy, which holds only in-frame ones; the method was immunoSEQ multiplex PCR. Of under 50,000 clones listed, roughly 90% are singletons. Sequenced: peripheral blood. The receptors come from a man between 65 and 79 years old with active COVID-19.

V is TRBV6-5 and J is TRBJ2-7; 10 positions agree with TRBD2. Germline CDR1 MNHEY, CDR2 SVGAGI. This CDR3 comprises 15 residues. V dropped 6 bases and J dropped 3; count of bases not matched to a gene: 8. The CDR3 region is CASRVTSGAIYEQYF. For the CDR3, the DNA is TGTGCCAGCAGGGTAACTAGCGGGGCTATCTACGAGCAGTACTTC.

The chain recombines TRBV4-1 with TRBJ2-7, with 7 bases aligning to TRBD1. The CDR3 sequence is 16 residues long. Germline loops: CDR1 MGHRA, CDR2 YSYEKL. Losses at the gene ends were 1 base for V and 0 bases for J; bases not matched to a gene: 6. In nucleotides, the CDR3 is TGCGCCAGCAGCCAAGCGCCGGGACAGCACTCCTACGAGCAGTACTTC. Translated, it gives CASSQAPGQHSYEQYF.

V usage is TRBV28 and J usage is TRBJ1-2; D remains unclear. The V gene lost 3 bases and the J gene lost 4 bases, with 9 bases spanning the gap. This CDR3 contains 13 residues. The V gene's germline CDR1 is MDHEN and CDR2 SYDVKM. Here the CDR3 reads CASSFSVVYGYTF. The DNA of the CDR3 is TGTGCCAGCAGTTTTTCAGTGGTCTATGGCTACACCTTC.

This clone was seen just once. The chain employs TRBV15 and TRBJ1-5, with a possible D match to TRBD1 (6 bases). This CDR3 is 15 amino acids long. Germline lookup yields CDR1 LNHNV and CDR2 YYDKDF (reference sequence). V lost 0 bases to trimming and J lost 5 bases, with 11 bases between them. The CDR3 loop is CATSRDTGGDQPQHF. For the CDR3, the DNA is TGTGCCACCAGCAGAGATACGGGGGGCGATCAGCCCCAGCATTTT.

This rearrangement joins TRBV28 to TRBJ2-7, with no clear D. The germline V and J ends were trimmed by 9 bases and 0 bases, with 12 bases remaining between them. Germline V CDR1 and CDR2: MDHEN, SYDVKM. The CDR3 totals 13 residues. CDR3 nucleotide sequence: TGTGCCAGTAGCCAAACGTTCTCCTACGAGCAGTACTTC. Encoded protein: CASSQTFSYEQYF.

This sequence joins TRBV4-2 and TRBJ2-3, with 7 nucleotides matching TRBD1. The ends lost 4 bases at V and 2 bases at J; junction bases unmatched: 9. This CDR3 contains 16 residues. Germline V gene sequence: CDR1 LGHNA, CDR2 YNFKEQ. In nucleotides, the CDR3 is TGTGCCAGCAGCCTCCGCCCGACAGGGATCACAGATACGCAGTATTTT. This codes for CASSLRPTGITDTQYF.

The gene calls are TRBV4-3 and TRBJ1-5; maybe TRBD1 (5 bases). The CDR3 is 13 residues long. Germline-derived CDR1 and CDR2 are LGHNA and YSLEER. V was pared by 5 bases and J by 3 bases, with 8 bases between. CDR3 DNA sequence: TGCGCCAGCAGCTGGGACTTCAATCAGCCCCAGCATTTT. It specifies CASSWDFNQPQHF.

The genes are TRBV19 and TRBJ1-3, with D possibly being TRBD1 (5 bases). The V end lost 5 bases, the J end lost 0 bases, and 14 bases lay between the germline ends. The CDR3 is 16 amino acids. In germline, CDR1 is LNHDA, CDR2 SQIVND (reference sequence). CDR3 in amino acids: CASSPSGVLSGNTIYF. Written as DNA, the CDR3 is TGTGCCAGTAGTCCTTCGGGGGTCCTCTCTGGAAACACCATATATTTT.